This TCR beta chain was recorded in a study of human T cells and chemical hapten exposure. MiXCR was run by TCRdb on the RACE reads, yielding one entry per CDR3 protein. Here the sample spans 80,000 to 100,000 distinct CDR3 sequences, 9.5% to 15% being singletons. The time point here: patch test 1, 2 weeks after DPC sensitization. The sample's treatment: therapeutic diphenylcyclopropenone sensitization with weekly scalp DPC. Germline CDR1 reads SGDLS; CDR2 reads YYNGEE. Trimming cost V 7 bases and J 4 bases, with 9 bases left between them. CDR3 length: 12 residues. This clonotype originated in a woman in her thirties or forties with alopecia areata. Some clones in this sample may be carry-over from other donors' samples. Sequencing was performed on whole blood, taken in connection with sensitization to the hapten diphenylcyclopropenone (DPC). The chain uses TRBV9 and TRBJ2-1, with D possibly TRBD2 on 5 matching bases. The CDR3 DNA sequence: TGTGCCAGCGGGAGAGGTTACAATGAGCAGTTCTTC. Amino acid sequence: CASGRGYNEQFF.